The 32 T cell receptor beta chains presented below share a single source sample, sequenced in a study of shared clonotypes between healthy human individuals. This table comes from immunoSEQ multiplex PCR, and its TCRdb copy is limited to in-frame clones, with some not included. Among millions of clones listed, approximately 94% were seen once. The material sequenced was naive CD4+ T cells sorted from blood. The subset denotes: CD45RA+ positively selected. These receptors were obtained from a man aged 18 to 30 in good health.

Written as DNA, the CDR3 is TGTGCCTGGAGTCGTGACACCTCCTACGAGCAGTACTTC. It codes for CAWSRDTSYEQYF. This chain joins TRBV30 and TRBJ2-7, with D unclear. This CDR3 comprises 13 residues. Germline CDR1 and CDR2: GTSNPN and SVGIG (reference sequence). V lost 2 bases, J lost 0 bases, and 8 bases lay in between.

The chain recombines TRBV19 with TRBJ1-1; D remains unclear. CDR1 and CDR2 from the germline V gene are LNHDA and SQIVND (reference sequence). CDR3 length: 13 residues. The V gene lost 7 bases and the J gene lost 1 base, with 10 bases spanning the gap. Here the CDR3 DNA reads TGTGCCAGTAATAACAACGGGAACACTGAAGCTTTCTTT. It specifies CASNNNGNTEAFF. The full variable domain, completed using reference TRBV19 and TRBJ1-1, is DGGITQSPKYLFRKEGQNVTLSCEQNLNHDAMYWYRQDPGQGLRLIYYSQIVNDFQKGDIAEGYSVSREKKESFPLTVTSAQKNPTAFYLCASNNNGNTEAFFGQGTRLTVV.

The CDR3 nucleotides read TGCAGCGTTGAGACAGGACCCTCTGAGCAGTTCTTC. Protein sequence: CSVETGPSEQFF. The chain combines TRBV29-1 with TRBJ2-1; maybe TRBD1 (6 bases). The CDR3 is made up of 12 amino acids. Trimming left V 3 bases short and J 9 bases short, with 12 bases between. Germline V gene data show CDR1 as SQVTM and CDR2 as ANQGSEA.

The chain couples TRBV12-1 to TRBJ2-7; TRBD2 was called by the table and not checked on the DNA. TRBV12-1 has pseudogene status. The CDR3 loop spans 16 amino acids. This CDR3 reads CASSFGEWGEGDEQYF. For the CDR3, the DNA is TGTGCCAGCAGCTTTGGGGAGTGGGGGGAAGGCGACGAGCAGTACTTC.

The rearrangement joins TRBV2 to TRBJ2-5, with TRBD1 as a possible D gene (6 bases). V lost 6 bases and J lost 1, with 6 bases in between. The CDR3 length is 12 residues. Germline lookup yields CDR1 SNHLY and CDR2 FYNNEI. The CDR3 here is CASRGAQETQYF. The CDR3 nucleotides are TGTGCCAGCAGGGGGGCCCAAGAGACCCAGTACTTC. Full variable domain (outside the CDR3, taken from reference TRBV2 and TRBJ2-5): EPEVTQTPSHQVTQMGQEVILRCVPISNHLYFYWYRQILGQKVEFLVSFYNNEISEKSEIFDDQFSVERPDGSNFTLKIRSTKLEDSAMYFCASRGAQETQYFGPGTRLLVL.

The V gene is TRBV5-4, the J gene TRBJ2-5, with TRBD1 identical over 7 bases. V lost 1 base and J lost 5; bases outside the gene matches: 8. The V gene's germline CDR1 is SGHNT and CDR2 YYREEE (reference sequence). The CDR3 contains 15 residues. The CDR3 spells CASSLRQGVRETQYF. CDR3 DNA: TGTGCCAGCAGCTTGAGACAGGGCGTGCGGGAGACCCAGTACTTC.

The chain couples TRBV5-1 to TRBJ1-2; 8 bases match TRBD1. There are 14 residues in the CDR3. Germline V gene sequence: CDR1 SGHRS, CDR2 YFSETQ. Germline trimming cut 4 bases from V and 7 bases from J; bases unmatched to any gene: 9. This CDR3 reads CASSAPPGGSGYTF. CDR3 nucleotides: TGCGCCAGCAGCGCGCCTCCAGGGGGCTCTGGCTACACCTTC.

The V and J genes are TRBV5-6 and TRBJ2-7; D possibly corresponds to TRBD1 (6 bases). The CDR3 covers 16 residues. The germline gives CDR1 SGHDT, CDR2 YYEEEE. The V end was cut by 2 bases, the J end by 0 bases, with 15 bases between. Written as DNA, the CDR3 is TGTGCCAGCAGCTTTAACGGACAGCAACGCTCCTACGAGCAGTACTTC. It specifies CASSFNGQQRSYEQYF.

The genes are TRBV18 and TRBJ2-3, with D possibly being TRBD2 (6 bases). The CDR3 spans 16 residues. The germline CDR1 and CDR2 sequences are KGHSH and LQKENI. Trimming removed 5 bases from V and 0 bases from J, with 15 bases in between. CDR3 coding DNA: TGTGCCAGCTCAGCGGGGACTCCATCTAGCACAGATACGCAGTATTTT. Its protein product is CASSAGTPSSTDTQYF.

As for this clone: Other nucleotide sequences from this sample produce the same CDR3. The rearrangement joins TRBV10-3 to TRBJ1-6, with TRBD1 matching 7 bases. CDR3 size: 13 residues. V was pared by 6 bases and J by 6 bases, with 2 bases of the junction left unmatched. Germline CDR1 ENHRY, CDR2 SYGVKD. The CDR3 DNA is TGTGCCATCAGGGGGGACAGTAATTCACCCCTCCACTTT. Its translation: CAIRGDSNSPLHF.

In regard to this clone: This sample includes further DNA sequences coding for the same CDR3. The chain has TRBV7-9 and TRBJ1-1; D gene uncertain. Looked up from germline, CDR1 is SEHNR and CDR2 is FQNEAQ (reference sequence). This CDR3 has 13 amino acids. Trimming cost V 1 base and J 1 base, with 4 bases left between them. DNA for the CDR3: TGTGCCAGCAGCTTAGTAGGGAACACTGAAGCTTTCTTT. Translation: CASSLVGNTEAFF.

Note on this clone: The sample contains more than one DNA sequence encoding this CDR3. The V call is TRBV5-1, the J call TRBJ1-2; tentative D call: TRBD1 (5 bases). The germline CDR1 and CDR2 sequences are SGHRS and YFSETQ. This CDR3 is built from 12 residues. The V and J ends lost 2 bases and 6 bases respectively, with 8 bases between them. The CDR3 DNA reads as TGCGCCAGCAGCTTAGCGGGGGATGGCTACACCTTC. This translates into CASSLAGDGYTF.

A word on this clone: The same CDR3 arises from other DNA sequences in this sample as well. CDR3 bases: TGTGCCAGCAGTGACCGTTACGAGCAGTACTTC. Translated, it gives CASSDRYEQYF. The rearrangement joins TRBV6-1 to TRBJ2-7; no firm D call. The CDR3 spans 11 residues. Trimming left V 3 bases short and J 4 bases short, with 4 bases between. Germline V gene data show CDR1 as MNHNS and CDR2 as SASEGT.

Points on this clone: The same CDR3 arises from other DNA sequences in this sample as well. This chain connects TRBV9 to TRBJ2-7; tentative D call: TRBD1 (6 bases). Germline V CDR1 and CDR2: SGDLS, YYNGEE. This CDR3 is 15 amino acids long. V gave up 0 bases and J gave up 2 bases, with 12 bases separating them. DNA for the CDR3: TGTGCCAGCAGCGTAGAGCCAGGGGTCCCCTACGAGCAGTACTTC. Its translation: CASSVEPGVPYEQYF.

V is TRBV10-1 and J is TRBJ2-2; no clear D gene. Germline V lookup: CDR1 WNHNN, CDR2 SYGVQD (reference sequence). CDR3 length: 15 amino acids. With 5 bases removed from V and 6 bases from J, the gap between germline ends came to 16 bases. CDR3 nucleotides: TGCGCCAGCAGTAAGGACGGTGGAGAATCCGGGGAGCTGTTTTTT. Translation: CASSKDGGESGELFF.

J is TRBJ2-7 and V is TRBV28, with D perhaps being TRBD1 or TRBD2 (5 bases each). The CDR3 spans 16 residues. Germline-derived CDR1 and CDR2 are MDHEN and SYDVKM. Trimming removed 3 bases from V and 5 bases from J, with 20 bases in between. The CDR3 DNA follows: TGTGCCAGCAGTTTCGGACCCGGGACCTTGGTCGACGAGCAGTACTTC. As protein: CASSFGPGTLVDEQYF.

The V call is TRBV7-9, the J call TRBJ1-4; perhaps TRBD1 as D (6 bases). The CDR3 sequence is 16 residues long. V gave up 5 bases and J gave up 5 bases, with 18 bases separating them. Germline lookup yields CDR1 SEHNR and CDR2 FQNEAQ (reference sequence). The CDR3 nucleotides read TGTGCCAGCAGCGTTTGGTCGACAGGAGAAAATGAAAAACTGTTTTTT. It translates to CASSVWSTGENEKLFF.

The chain uses TRBV19 and TRBJ2-7; the match to TRBD1 covers 10 bases. Losses at the gene ends were 3 bases for V and 0 bases for J; bases not matched to a gene: 5. The CDR3 runs to 16 residues. Germline assignment: CDR1 LNHDA and CDR2 SQIVND (reference sequence). In DNA, the CDR3 is TGTGCCAGTAGTATGGGACAGGGGAAGAGCTCCTACGAGCAGTACTTC. It codes for CASSMGQGKSSYEQYF.

The V and J genes are TRBV5-1 and TRBJ1-4; the match to TRBD1 covers 8 bases. The CDR3 extends over 14 amino acids. The V gene's germline CDR1 is SGHRS and CDR2 YFSETQ. J gave up 7 bases and V 8 bases, and 10 bases lay outside the gene matches. This CDR3 is CASSTGTGSEKLFF. CDR3 nucleotide sequence: TGCGCCAGTTCAACCGGGACAGGATCTGAAAAACTGTTTTTT.

This clone was recorded only once. The V and J genes are TRBV30 and TRBJ1-6, with TRBD1 matching 9 bases. Trimming removed 3 bases from V and 8 bases from J; junction bases left unmatched: 8. The CDR3 totals 15 residues. Germline-derived CDR1 and CDR2 are GTSNPN and SVGIG (reference sequence). DNA for the CDR3: TGTGCCTGGAGCACTTCGGGACAGGGATATTCACCCCTCCACTTT. Translated, it gives CAWSTSGQGYSPLHF. Drawing the rest from reference TRBV30 and TRBJ1-6, the complete variable domain is SQTIHQWPATLVQPVGSPLSLECTVEGTSNPNLYWYRQAAGRGLQLLFYSVGIGQISSEVPQNLSASRPQDRQFILSSKKLLLSDSGFYLCAWSTSGQGYSPLHFGNGTRLTVT.

This clone has only a few counts. The chain has TRBV28 and TRBJ1-5; 9 bases match TRBD1. CDR1 and CDR2 (germline): MDHEN, SYDVKM. V lost 5 bases to trimming and J lost 7 bases; unmatched junction nucleotides: 6. The CDR3 runs to 14 residues. CDR3 protein: CASSTGGSAQPQHF. CDR3 DNA: TGTGCCAGCAGTACAGGGGGCAGCGCCCAGCCCCAGCATTTT.

The chain couples TRBV7-6 to TRBJ2-3; either TRBD1 or TRBD2 may fit D (5 bases each). Germline CDR1 reads SGHVS; CDR2 reads FNYEAQ. Trimming took 1 base from V and 4 from J, leaving 9 bases between them. The CDR3 is 14 residues long. CDR3 coding DNA: TGTGCCAGCAGCTTAGGCACGGGACCAGATACGCAGTATTTT. Encoded protein: CASSLGTGPDTQYF.

The chain is built from TRBV19 and TRBJ2-7; D is perhaps TRBD1 (6 bases). There are 13 residues in the CDR3. Germline lookup yields CDR1 LNHDA and CDR2 SQIVND (reference sequence). Between the trimmed V and J ends, which lost 3 bases and 2 bases, there was a span of 8 bases. The CDR3 reads CASSMRTAYEQYF. CDR3 nucleotide sequence: TGTGCCAGTAGTATGAGGACAGCCTACGAGCAGTACTTC.

V is TRBV4-1 and J is TRBJ2-3; D assignment may be TRBD1 or TRBD2 (5 bases each). Trimming took 0 bases from V and 8 from J, leaving 12 bases between them. Germline V CDR1 and CDR2: MGHRA, YSYEKL. CDR3 length: 14 residues. The CDR3 bases are TGCGCCAGCAGCCAAGAAGGGACCGTGAGTACGCAGTATTTT. Residues: CASSQEGTVSTQYF.

This clone appeared once. The chain couples TRBV18 to TRBJ2-7, with D possibly being TRBD1 (6 bases). Trimming left V 3 bases short and J 5 bases short, with 14 bases between. Germline-derived CDR1 and CDR2 are KGHSH and LQKENI. CDR3 length: 14 amino acids. CDR3 bases: TGTGCCAGCTCACCGGGACAAAGGCCGGACGAGCAGTACTTC. Translation gives CASSPGQRPDEQYF.

This chain links TRBV7-2 with TRBJ2-7; maybe TRBD1 (7 bases). This CDR3 spans 16 amino acids. Trimming stripped 1 base from V and 6 bases from J, with 19 bases between. Germline CDR1 SGHTA, CDR2 FQGNSA. The CDR3 region is CASSLVAGRQGGEQYF. The CDR3 nucleotides are TGTGCCAGCAGCTTAGTGGCGGGAAGACAGGGTGGCGAGCAGTACTTC. The complete variable domain, with remaining parts taken from reference TRBV7-2 and TRBJ2-7, reads GAGVSQSPSNKVTEKGKDVELRCDPISGHTALYWYRQSLGQGLEFLIYFQGNSAPDKSGLPSDRFSAERTGGSVSTLTIQRTQQEDSAVYLCASSLVAGRQGGEQYFGPGTRLTVT.

Of note for this clone: In the same sample, other DNA sequences code for this CDR3. This chain's CDR3 is CASSPGTGYTF. The CDR3 nucleotides are TGTGCCAGCTCACCAGGGACCGGCTACACCTTC. The genes are TRBV18 and TRBJ1-2, with D possibly matching TRBD1 (5 bases). V gave up 2 bases and J gave up 8 bases, with 6 bases separating them. Germline CDR1 is KGHSH and CDR2 is LQKENI. This CDR3 contains 11 residues.

This clone has only one observation. V usage is TRBV6-1 and J usage is TRBJ2-7; TRBD1 might be the D (5 bases). The V end was cut by 1 base, the J end by 4 bases, with 14 bases between. The CDR3 is made up of 15 amino acids. Germline V gene sequence: CDR1 MNHNS, CDR2 SASEGT. The CDR3 bases are TGTGCCAGCAGTGAAGAAGGGGTGGGGATATACGAGCAGTACTTC. This codes for CASSEEGVGIYEQYF.

This chain uses TRBV6-5 with TRBJ1-5; TRBD1 aligns across 9 bases. With V trimmed by 8 bases and J by 6 bases, 8 bases remained unmatched. The germline gives CDR1 MNHEY, CDR2 SVGAGI. The length of the CDR3 is 14 residues. In DNA form, the CDR3 reads TGTGCCAGCGTGAGGAAGACAGGGGGTCAGCCCCAGCATTTT. Protein product: CASVRKTGGQPQHF.

V and J are TRBV6-1 and TRBJ1-6; 10 nucleotides align to TRBD1. Trimming at V came to 4 bases and at J to 1 base, leaving 7 bases not matched to a gene. CDR1 and CDR2 (germline): MNHNS, SASEGT. CDR3 length equals 18 residues. The CDR3 is CASSGQPGQGSYNSPLHF. The CDR3 nucleotides are TGTGCCAGCAGTGGACAGCCGGGACAGGGGTCCTATAATTCACCCCTCCACTTT.

The CDR3 reads CASKNSPVSGNTIYF. CDR3 sequence (DNA): TGTGCCAGCAAGAATTCCCCTGTCTCTGGAAACACCATATATTTT. The chain combines TRBV6-1 with TRBJ1-3; D is uncertain. The length of the CDR3 is 15 residues. V was cut by 7 bases and J by 0 bases, with 13 bases left in between. Per germline, CDR1 MNHNS and CDR2 SASEGT.

The CDR3 is CSVGQGTGELFF. The DNA of the CDR3 is TGCAGCGTTGGGCAGGGAACCGGGGAGCTGTTTTTT. V and J are TRBV29-1 and TRBJ2-2, with D possibly TRBD1 on 5 matching bases. Between the trimmed V and J ends, which lost 4 bases and 5 bases, there was a span of 8 bases. The germline V gene has CDR1 SQVTM and CDR2 ANQGSEA. There are 12 residues in the CDR3.